The present entry profiles one T cell receptor beta chain with its context. Its antigen is unidentified. Naive, central memory, regulatory and stem cell-like memory cells within the CD4+ compartment were sorted using CD45RO/CCR7/CD25/CD127/CD95/CD27. Sequencing targeted expressed TCRB transcripts, as all isolated RNA had been reverse transcribed. Data came from immunoSEQ multiplex PCR; TCRdb stores just in-frame clones and leaves some out. Here the sample spans around 340,000 clones, roughly 21% being singletons. The data are from a study of beta chain features in type 1 diabetes. Overall study findings and caveats: High TCR expression in some cells could lead to their over-representation in cDNA sequencing. Short templates might get an advantage during PCR, and this would be equal in patients and controls.

The CDR3 has 17 residues. Sequenced input: naive CD4+ T cells from blood. The J gene is TRBJ2-7, the V gene TRBV21-1; the DNA was not used to check the table's D call, TRBD2. TRBV21-1 is deemed a pseudogene. The sequence was obtained from a woman aged 18-35 years in good health. The CDR3 protein is CASSSLSGTSGDYEQYF. CDR3 DNA sequence: TGTGCCAGCAGCTCCCTCAGCGGGACTAGCGGGGACTACGAGCAGTACTTC.